The present T cell receptor beta chain was sequenced within a study of blood T cell repertoires in COVID-19. Study as a whole: Samples of COVID-19 (acute and convalescent) were obtained from the United States, Italy and Spain. T cells, B-cell-depleted T cells, or PBMCs supplied cDNA or gDNA.

Authors' analysis steps: Reference gene primer amplification yielded estimated nucleated cell counts. TCRdb's copy holds only in-frame clones and misses some; the assay was immunoSEQ multiplex PCR. D and trimming come from the DNA, and the V and J calls and clone size come from that table. The table has approximately 320,000 clones, 75% to 85% seen once. The CDR3 length is 15 residues. The V end lost 0 bases, the J end lost 6 bases, and 13 bases lay between the germline ends. Looked up from germline, CDR1 is LNHDA and CDR2 is SQIVND (reference sequence). This clone was found once. V gene TRBV19 combines with J gene TRBJ2-3; no clear D. The specimen was peripheral blood. This sequence was found in a human donor in a cohort sampled during active COVID-19. The CDR3 spells CASSIDRSGYDTQYF. CDR3 in DNA: TGTGCCAGTAGTATAGACAGGTCCGGATATGATACGCAGTATTTT.